This T cell receptor beta chain was observed in a study of identical twins. Germline-derived CDR1 and CDR2 are SEHNR and FQNEAQ (reference sequence). CDR3 length equals 12 residues. Between the trimmed V and J ends, which lost 5 bases and 8 bases, there was a span of 10 bases. TCRdb ran MiXCR on the 5' RACE reads and lists one entry per CDR3 protein. The profile covers roughly 490,000 distinct CDR3 sequences, with over 11% appearing a single time and around 0.98% taken by the ten largest. This clonotype was recorded many times. Its antigen is currently unknown. Broader study findings: Without tracking the same donors, conclusions rested on cross-sectional statistical analysis.

This same sample was also part of a study on yellow fever vaccine responses in identical twins. That study adds: Twins' vaccine T cell responses reportedly seemed partly convergent and partly personalized.

The sequence derives from a woman younger than 30 in good health. Sequenced sample: CD4+ T cells sorted from blood. J is TRBJ2-1 and V is TRBV7-9; D uncertain. The CDR3, as DNA: TGTGCCAGCAGCCTCAAGAGCCATGAGCAGTTCTTC. Translating it yields CASSLKSHEQFF.